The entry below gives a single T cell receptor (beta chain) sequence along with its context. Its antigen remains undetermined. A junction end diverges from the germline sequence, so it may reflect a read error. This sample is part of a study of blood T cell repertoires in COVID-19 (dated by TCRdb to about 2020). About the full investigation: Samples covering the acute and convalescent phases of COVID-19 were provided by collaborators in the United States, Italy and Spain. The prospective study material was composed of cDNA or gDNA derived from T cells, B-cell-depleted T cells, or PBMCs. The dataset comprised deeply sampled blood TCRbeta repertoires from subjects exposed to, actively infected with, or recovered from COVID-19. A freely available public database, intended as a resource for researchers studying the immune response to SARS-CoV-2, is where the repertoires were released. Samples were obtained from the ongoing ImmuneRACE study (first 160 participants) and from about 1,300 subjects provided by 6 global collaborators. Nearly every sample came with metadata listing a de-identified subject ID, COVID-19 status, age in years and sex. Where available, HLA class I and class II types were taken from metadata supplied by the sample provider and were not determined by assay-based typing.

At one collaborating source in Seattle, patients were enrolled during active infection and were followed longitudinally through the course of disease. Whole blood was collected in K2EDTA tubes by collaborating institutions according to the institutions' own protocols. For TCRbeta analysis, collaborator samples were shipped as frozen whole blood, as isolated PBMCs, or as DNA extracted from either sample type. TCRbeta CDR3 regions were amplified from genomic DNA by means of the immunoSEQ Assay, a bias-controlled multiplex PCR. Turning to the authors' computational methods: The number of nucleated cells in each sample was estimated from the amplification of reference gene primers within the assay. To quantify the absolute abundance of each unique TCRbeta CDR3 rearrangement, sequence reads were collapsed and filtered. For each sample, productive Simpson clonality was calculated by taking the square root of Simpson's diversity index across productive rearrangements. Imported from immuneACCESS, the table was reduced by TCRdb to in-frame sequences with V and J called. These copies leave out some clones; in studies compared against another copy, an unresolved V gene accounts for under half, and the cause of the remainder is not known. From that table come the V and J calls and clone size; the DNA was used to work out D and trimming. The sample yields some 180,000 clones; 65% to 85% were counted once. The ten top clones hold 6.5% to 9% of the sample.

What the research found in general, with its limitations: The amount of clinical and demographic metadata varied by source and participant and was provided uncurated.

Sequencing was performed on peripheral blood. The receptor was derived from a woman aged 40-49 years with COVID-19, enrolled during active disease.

The DNA reads as follows: TGTGCCAGCAGCTCAACCGGGACAGGGCGGATTTTT. Its coded protein is CASSSTGTGRIF. The rearrangement combines TRBV12-3 or TRBV12-4 with TRBJ1-5; TRBD1 matches 9 bases in the middle. The CDR3 covers 12 residues, taking in both the cysteine and the phenylalanine. Just CDR3 DNA is preserved here, 36 bases in frame from base 1.